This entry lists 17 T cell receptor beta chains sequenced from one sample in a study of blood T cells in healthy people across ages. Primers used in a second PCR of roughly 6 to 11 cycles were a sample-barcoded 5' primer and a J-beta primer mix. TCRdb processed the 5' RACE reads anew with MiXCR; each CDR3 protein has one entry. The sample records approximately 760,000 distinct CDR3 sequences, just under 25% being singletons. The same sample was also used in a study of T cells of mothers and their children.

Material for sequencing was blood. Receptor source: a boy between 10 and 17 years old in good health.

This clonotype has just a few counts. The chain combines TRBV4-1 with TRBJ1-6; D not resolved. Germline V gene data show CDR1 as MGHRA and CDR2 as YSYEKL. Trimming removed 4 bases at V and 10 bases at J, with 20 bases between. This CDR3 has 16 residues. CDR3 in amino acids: CASSPVRGSGGSPLHF. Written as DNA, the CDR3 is TGCGCCAGCAGCCCCGTCAGAGGATCGGGCGGATCACCCCTCCACTTT.

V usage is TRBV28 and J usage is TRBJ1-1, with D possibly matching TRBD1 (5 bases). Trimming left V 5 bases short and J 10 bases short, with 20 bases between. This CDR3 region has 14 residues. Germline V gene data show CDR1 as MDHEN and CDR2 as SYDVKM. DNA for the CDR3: TGTGCCAGCAGTCCCCCTCTGGGACCGGGGGGAGCTTTCTTT. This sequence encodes CASSPPLGPGGAFF.

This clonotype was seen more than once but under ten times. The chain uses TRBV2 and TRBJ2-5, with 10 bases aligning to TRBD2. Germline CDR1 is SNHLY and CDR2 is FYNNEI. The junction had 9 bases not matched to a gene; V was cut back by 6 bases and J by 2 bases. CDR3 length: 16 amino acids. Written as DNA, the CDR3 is TGTGCCAGCAGCGCTTCTAGCGGGGGCGGGCAAGAGACCCAGTACTTC. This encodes CASSASSGGGQETQYF.

This chain's CDR3 is CASSLGGPPGAYGYTF. CDR3 DNA sequence: TGTGCCAGCAGCTTAGGGGGACCGCCAGGAGCCTATGGCTACACCTTC. This chain uses TRBV7-2 with TRBJ1-2, with D maybe TRBD1 (5 bases). The germline gives CDR1 SGHTA, CDR2 FQGNSA. CDR3 size: 16 residues. V lost 1 base to trimming and J lost 4 bases, with 16 bases between them.

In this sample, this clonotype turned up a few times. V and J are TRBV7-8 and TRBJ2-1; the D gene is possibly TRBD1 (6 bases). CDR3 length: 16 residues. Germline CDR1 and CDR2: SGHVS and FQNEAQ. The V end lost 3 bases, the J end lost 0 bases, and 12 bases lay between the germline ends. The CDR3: CASSFFTGRSYNEQFF. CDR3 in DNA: TGTGCCAGCAGCTTCTTCACAGGGCGCTCCTACAATGAGCAGTTCTTC.

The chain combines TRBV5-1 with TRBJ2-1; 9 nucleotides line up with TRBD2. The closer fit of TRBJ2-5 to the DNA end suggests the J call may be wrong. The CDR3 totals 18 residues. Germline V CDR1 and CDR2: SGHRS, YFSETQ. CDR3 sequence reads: CASSLALATSGDEETQYF. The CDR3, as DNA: TGCGCCAGCAGCTTGGCCCTAGCGACTAGCGGCGATGAAGAGACCCAGTACTTC.

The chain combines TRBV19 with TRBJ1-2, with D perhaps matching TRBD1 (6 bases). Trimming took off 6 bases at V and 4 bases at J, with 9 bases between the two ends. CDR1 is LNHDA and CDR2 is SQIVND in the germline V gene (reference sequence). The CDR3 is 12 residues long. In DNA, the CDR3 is TGTGCCAGTAGAGGGGGAGTCTATGGCTACACCTTC. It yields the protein CASRGGVYGYTF.

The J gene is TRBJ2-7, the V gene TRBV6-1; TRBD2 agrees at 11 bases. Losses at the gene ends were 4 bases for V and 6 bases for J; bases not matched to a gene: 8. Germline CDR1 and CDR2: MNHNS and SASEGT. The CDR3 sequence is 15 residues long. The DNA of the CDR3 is TGTGCCAGCAGTGGTCTCACTAGCGGGAGTTTCGAGCAGTACTTC. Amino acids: CASSGLTSGSFEQYF.

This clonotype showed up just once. The CDR3 region has the DNA TGTGCCAGCAGGCTAGACGCAGGGACCGAGCAGTACTTC. Protein: CASRLDAGTEQYF. The genes are TRBV7-9 and TRBJ2-7; D could derive from TRBD1 or TRBD2 (5 bases each). The V and J ends lost 6 bases and 6 bases respectively, with 15 bases between them. Germline CDR1 SEHNR, CDR2 FQNEAQ (reference sequence). The CDR3 consists of 13 residues.

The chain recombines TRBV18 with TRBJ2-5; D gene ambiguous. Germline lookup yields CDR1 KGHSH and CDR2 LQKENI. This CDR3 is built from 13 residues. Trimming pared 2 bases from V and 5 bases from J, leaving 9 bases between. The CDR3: CASSPVVAETQYF. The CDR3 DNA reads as TGTGCCAGCTCACCAGTGGTCGCTGAGACCCAGTACTTC.

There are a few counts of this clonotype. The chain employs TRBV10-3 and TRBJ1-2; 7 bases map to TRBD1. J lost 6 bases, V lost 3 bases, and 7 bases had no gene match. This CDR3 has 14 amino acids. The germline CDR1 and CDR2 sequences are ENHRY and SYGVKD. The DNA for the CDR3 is TGTGCCATCAGTGACCTTCAGGGGGAAGATGGCTACACCTTC. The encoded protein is CAISDLQGEDGYTF.

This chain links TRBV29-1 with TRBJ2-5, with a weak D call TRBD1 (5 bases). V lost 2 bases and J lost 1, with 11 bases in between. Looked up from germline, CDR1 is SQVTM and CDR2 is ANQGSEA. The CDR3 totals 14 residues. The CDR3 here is CSVEPGNIQETQYF. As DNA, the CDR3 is TGCAGCGTTGAACCAGGGAACATCCAAGAGACCCAGTACTTC.

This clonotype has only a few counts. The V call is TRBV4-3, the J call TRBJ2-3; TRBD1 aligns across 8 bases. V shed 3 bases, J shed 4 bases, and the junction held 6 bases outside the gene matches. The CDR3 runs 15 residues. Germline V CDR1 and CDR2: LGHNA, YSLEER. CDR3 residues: CASSQVTGVPDTQYF. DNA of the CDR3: TGCGCCAGCAGCCAGGTGACAGGGGTGCCAGATACGCAGTATTTT.

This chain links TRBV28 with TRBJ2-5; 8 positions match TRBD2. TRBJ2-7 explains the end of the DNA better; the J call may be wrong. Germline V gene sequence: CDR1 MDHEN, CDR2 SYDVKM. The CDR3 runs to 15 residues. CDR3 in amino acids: CASSRWREAEYEQYF. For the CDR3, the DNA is TGTGCCAGCAGCCGATGGCGGGAGGCCGAATACGAGCAGTACTTC.

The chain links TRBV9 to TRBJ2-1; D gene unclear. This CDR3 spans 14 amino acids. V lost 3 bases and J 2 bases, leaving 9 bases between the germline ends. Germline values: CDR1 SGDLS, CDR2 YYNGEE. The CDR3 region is CASSGALAYNEQFF. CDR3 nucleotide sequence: TGTGCCAGCAGCGGGGCTCTAGCCTACAATGAGCAGTTCTTC.

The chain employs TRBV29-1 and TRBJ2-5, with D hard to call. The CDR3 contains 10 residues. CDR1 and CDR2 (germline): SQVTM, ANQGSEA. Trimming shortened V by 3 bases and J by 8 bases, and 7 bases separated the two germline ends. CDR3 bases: TGCAGCGTTGACTACTCCACCCAGTACTTC. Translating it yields CSVDYSTQYF.

The CDR3 here is CATQDRGKRKETQYF. CDR3 nucleotides: TGCGCCACCCAAGACAGGGGAAAGAGAAAAGAGACCCAGTACTTC. The rearrangement links TRBV10-2 to TRBJ2-5; TRBD1 aligns across 8 bases. Trimming at V came to 10 bases and at J to 3 bases, leaving 13 bases not matched to a gene. Germline V gene lookup returns CDR1 WSHSY and CDR2 SAAADI. There are 15 residues in the CDR3.